This T cell receptor beta chain emerged from a study of CD4 T cell repertoires in COVID-19. General observations from the study: Suggested intraclonal diversification: top SARS-CoV-2-reactive clonotypes appeared in two or three memory subsets.

Repertoires were generated with immunoSEQ multiplex PCR, while TCRdb's copy carries only in-frame clones and drops some. The table includes about 22,000 clones, around 87% detected once. This clone has a single count. What it recognizes is unknown. Trimming left V 0 bases short and J 10 bases short, with 13 bases between. The CDR3 has 14 residues. Germline V gene sequence: CDR1 SGHAT, CDR2 FQNNGV. Sequencing was done directly on freshly isolated, uncultured memory T cells. The sample was central memory CD4+ T cells from blood, taken before the COVID-19 pandemic. This chain joins TRBV11-2 and TRBJ2-4, with D unresolved. This receptor was obtained from a human donor who had COVID-19. CDR3 region: CASSLDGRLKIQYF. As DNA, the CDR3 is TGTGCCAGCAGCTTAGACGGCAGGTTAAAAATTCAGTACTTC.